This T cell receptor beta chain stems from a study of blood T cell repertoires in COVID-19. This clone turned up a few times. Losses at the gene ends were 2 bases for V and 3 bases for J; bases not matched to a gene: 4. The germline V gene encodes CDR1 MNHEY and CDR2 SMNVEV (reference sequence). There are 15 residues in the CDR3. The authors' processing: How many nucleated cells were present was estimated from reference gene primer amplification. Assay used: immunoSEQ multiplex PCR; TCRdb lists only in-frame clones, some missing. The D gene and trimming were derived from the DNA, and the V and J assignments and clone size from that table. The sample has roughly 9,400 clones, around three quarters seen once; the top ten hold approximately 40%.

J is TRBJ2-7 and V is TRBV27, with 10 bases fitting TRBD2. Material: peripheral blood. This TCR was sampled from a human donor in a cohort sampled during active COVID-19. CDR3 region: CASSLELAGSYEQYF. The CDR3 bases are TGTGCCAGCAGTTTAGAACTAGCGGGGAGCTACGAGCAGTACTTC.